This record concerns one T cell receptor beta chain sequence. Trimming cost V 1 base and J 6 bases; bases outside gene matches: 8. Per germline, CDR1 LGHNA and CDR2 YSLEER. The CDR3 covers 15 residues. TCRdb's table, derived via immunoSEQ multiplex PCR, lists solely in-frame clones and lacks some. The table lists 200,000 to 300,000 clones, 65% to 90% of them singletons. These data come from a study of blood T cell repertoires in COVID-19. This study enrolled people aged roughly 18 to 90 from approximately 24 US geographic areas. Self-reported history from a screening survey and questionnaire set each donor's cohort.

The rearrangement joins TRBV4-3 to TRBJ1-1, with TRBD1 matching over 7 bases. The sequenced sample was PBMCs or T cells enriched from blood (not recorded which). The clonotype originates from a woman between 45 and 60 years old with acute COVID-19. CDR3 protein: CASSQGLAGGAEAFF. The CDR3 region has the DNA TGCGCCAGCAGCCAAGGTCTCGCAGGGGGTGCTGAAGCTTTCTTT.